The 8 T cell receptor beta chains below all came from one sample that was sequenced in a study of Ad26.COV2.S vaccination and SARS-CoV-2 variants. Measured with immunoSEQ multiplex PCR; TCRdb has only the in-frame clones, and not every one. The repertoire consists of under 500,000 clones, with 92% occurring once and the leading ten covering under 2%. The treatment is: around 19 received Ad26.COV2.S at low or high dose, single or two shots; about 5 received placebo; per-sample allocation not given. Samples analyzed were those drawn on day 63 after the first vaccine or placebo injection. Sequenced material: peripheral blood, taken in a trial of Ad26.COV2.S vaccine versus placebo. Source of these receptors: a person aged 18-65 years who received the Ad26.COV2.S COVID-19 vaccine or a placebo.

The V call is TRBV7-9, the J call TRBJ2-5, with 9 bases fitting TRBD1. The CDR3 totals 13 residues. The germline V gene encodes CDR1 SEHNR and CDR2 FQNEAQ (reference sequence). Trimming cost V 5 bases and J 5 bases; bases outside gene matches: 3. CDR3 bases: TGTGCCAGCAGCCAGACAGGGGGTGAGACCCAGTACTTC. Residues: CASSQTGGETQYF.

The chain carries TRBV3-1 (or the pseudogene TRBV3-2) and TRBJ2-3; 13 bases are shared with TRBD2. The ends lost 0 bases at V and 0 bases at J; junction bases unmatched: 9. The CDR3 spans 20 residues. Germline V gives CDR1 LGHDT, CDR2 YNNKEL (reference sequence). CDR3: CASSQDLTSGGWTSTDTQYF. CDR3 DNA: TGTGCCAGCAGCCAAGACCTGACTAGCGGGGGGTGGACTAGCACAGATACGCAGTATTTT.

The CDR3 DNA is TGTGCCAGCACCCGGCAGGACTCCTACGAGCAGTACTTC. This translates into CASTRQDSYEQYF. The rearrangement links TRBV25-1 to TRBJ2-7; D remains unclear. This CDR3 has 13 amino acids. In germline, CDR1 is MGHDK, CDR2 SYGVNS. Between the trimmed V and J ends, which lost 7 bases and 0 bases, there was a span of 10 bases.

This rearrangement joins TRBV7-8 to TRBJ2-3, with D unclear. Germline-derived CDR1 and CDR2 are SGHVS and FQNEAQ. Trimming stripped 5 bases from V and 6 bases from J, with 15 bases between. CDR3 length: 14 amino acids. CDR3 in amino acids: CASSPPRRADTQYF. CDR3 DNA: TGTGCCAGCAGCCCACCCCGACGTGCCGATACGCAGTATTTT.

Points on this clone: The same CDR3 is also encoded by other DNA sequences in this sample. In nucleotides, the CDR3 is TGTGCCAGCAGCGTCGGAGGCGGGGCGAAAAACATTCAGTACTTC. Residues: CASSVGGGAKNIQYF. The V call is TRBV9, the J call TRBJ2-4; maybe TRBD2 (6 bases). This CDR3 is built from 15 residues. Germline V gene lookup returns CDR1 SGDLS and CDR2 YYNGEE. Trimming pared 2 bases from V and 4 bases from J, leaving 13 bases between.

The chain links TRBV13 to TRBJ1-4; the D is unclear. The germline V gene has CDR1 PRHDT and CDR2 FYEKMQ (reference sequence). The CDR3 loop spans 14 amino acids. V was shortened by 6 bases and J by 0 bases, with 8 bases between the two germline ends. The CDR3 DNA follows: TGTGCCAGCAGGACGGAGGCAACTAATGAAAAACTGTTTTTT. Its translation is CASRTEATNEKLFF. Complete variable domain (other parts from reference TRBV13 and TRBJ1-4): AAGVIQSPRHLIKEKRETATLKCYPIPRHDTVYWYQQGPGQDPQFLISFYEKMQSDKGSIPDRFSAQQFSDYHSELNMSSLELGDSALYFCASRTEATNEKLFFGSGTQLSVL.

This CDR3 is CASSITSYNEQFF. The CDR3 region has the DNA TGTGCCAGTAGTATTACCTCCTACAATGAGCAGTTCTTC. The chain employs TRBV19 and TRBJ2-1; D is ambiguous. Germline-derived CDR1 and CDR2 are LNHDA and SQIVND (reference sequence). This CDR3 is built from 13 residues. The V end lost 3 bases, the J end lost 0 bases, and 3 bases lay between the germline ends. Supplemented by reference TRBV19 and TRBJ2-1, the full variable domain reads DGGITQSPKYLFRKEGQNVTLSCEQNLNHDAMYWYRQDPGQGLRLIYYSQIVNDFQKGDIAEGYSVSREKKESFPLTVTSAQKNPTAFYLCASSITSYNEQFFGPGTRLTVL.

V is TRBV11-2 and J is TRBJ2-5, with a weak D call TRBD2 (6 bases). Per the germline V gene, CDR1 is SGHAT and CDR2 is FQNNGV. V shed 2 bases and J shed 4 bases, with 11 bases lying between them. This CDR3 is 14 amino acids long. The CDR3 loop reads CASSLRGIGETQYF. CDR3 sequence (DNA): TGTGCCAGCAGCTTACGGGGGATTGGAGAGACCCAGTACTTC.